A selection of T cell receptor beta chains follows, all from one sample in a study of OX40 agonist ivuxolimab in advanced cancers. The data were produced by immunoSEQ multiplex PCR, yet TCRdb's version contains in-frame clones alone and is incomplete. This table holds tens of thousands of clones, 90% to 95% found once. Here the sequenced sample was CD4+ or CD8+ T cells sorted from blood, taken in a trial of the OX40 agonist ivuxolimab. These receptors all come from an adult with an advanced solid tumor such as melanoma, head and neck, liver or kidney cancer. Both conserved end residues are part of each CDR3. Each record gives: D gene, J gene, clone size, V gene, CDR3 length, CDR3 DNA, CDR3 protein. D genes are given only for firm matches. Only some rows state a clone size, as once, few, many or a class for expanded clones.

>NA|TRBJ1-5|once|TRBV7-3|12
TGTGCCAGCAGCCCCCACGGGGCATCTTGGCATTTT
CASSPHGASWHF
>TRBD1|TRBJ1-1|NA|TRBV6-1|15
TGTGCCAGCAGCGACGACAGGGAGGCGAACACTGAAGCTTTCTTT
CASSDDREANTEAFF
>TRBD2|TRBJ2-3|NA|TRBV11-1|17
TGTGCCAGCAGCGGGGAGGGAGGGCCATTGAGCACAGATACGCAGTATTTT
CASSGEGGPLSTDTQYF
>NA|TRBJ2-7|NA|TRBV19|14
TGTGCCAGTAGTATAGTAGAGAGACCGTACGAGCAGTACTTC
CASSIVERPYEQYF
>NA|TRBJ2-3|once|TRBV4-1|14
TGCGCCAGCAGCCTAAACAGCCTCACAGATACGCAGTATTTT
CASSLNSLTDTQYF
>NA|TRBJ2-2|NA|TRBV9|13
TGTGCCAGCAGCCCCAGGAACACCGGGGAGCTGTTTTTT
CASSPRNTGELFF
>NA|TRBJ1-1|few|TRBV27|11
TGTGCCAGCAGTTGGTACGGCGAAGCTTTCTTT
CASSWYGEAFF
>NA|TRBJ1-1|once|TRBV27|14
TGTGCCAGCAGTCCGGGGACCACATACACTGAAGCTTTCTTT
CASSPGTTYTEAFF
>NA|TRBJ1-1|once|TRBV7-2|15
TGTGCCAGCAGCCCGCGGGGTCAGGGGAACACTGAAGCTTTCTTT
CASSPRGQGNTEAFF
>NA|TRBJ1-1|NA|TRBV19|16
TGTGCCAGTAGGATTACGCAGGGGATCGTTAACACTGAAGCTTTCTTT
CASRITQGIVNTEAFF
>NA|TRBJ1-2|NA|TRBV6-6|16
TGTGCCAGCAGTCCAGTACTCCCCCCACCTAACTATGGCTACACCTTC
CASSPVLPPPNYGYTF
>NA|TRBJ1-2|NA|TRBV7-9|13
TGTGCCAGCAGGAAGGGCCTTAACTATGGCTACACCTTC
CASRKGLNYGYTF
>NA|TRBJ2-7|NA|TRBV10-3|13
TGTGCCATCAGTGAGAGTCATCTCTACGAGCAGTACTTC
CAISESHLYEQYF
>TRBD2|TRBJ2-3|NA|TRBV7-7|15
TGTGCCAGCAGCTTAGCTAGCGGGGCCACAGATACGCAGTATTTT
CASSLASGATDTQYF
>NA|TRBJ2-5|NA|TRBV11-1|16
TGTGCCAGCAGCTTTTCCAGGGGAGGAACGAAAGAGACCCAGTACTTC
CASSFSRGGTKETQYF